This passage covers 26 T cell receptor beta chains from one sample sequenced in a study of vaccination and CD4 T cells after COVID-19. What these receptors recognize is not known. The Oncomine TCR Beta short-read assay was what sequenced the DNA obtained from cultured CD4+ T cells. TCRdb reprocessed the PCR reads via MiXCR and lists one record per CDR3 protein. The sample includes 11,000 to 15,000 distinct CDR3 sequences, around 30% seen only once; the top ten take around 20%. Treatment indicated: approximately nine-day PBMC culture with coronavirus spike peptide pools or control peptides (ViraFEST assay). Sample: cultured CD4+ T cells from blood. All receptors come from a human donor with COVID-19.

V is TRBV9 and J is TRBJ1-6; possible D gene TRBD1, 5 bases. V lost 0 bases to trimming and J lost 10 bases, with 14 bases between them. From germline, CDR1 is SGDLS and CDR2 YYNGEE. This CDR3 region has 15 residues. The CDR3 is CASSVEETVGSPLHF. The CDR3 DNA follows: TGTGCCAGCAGCGTAGAGGAGACAGTGGGGTCACCCCTCCACTTT.

The gene calls are TRBV6-1 and TRBJ1-2; tentatively, D is TRBD1 (6 bases). V was trimmed by 5 bases and J by 7 bases, leaving 17 bases between them. CDR1 and CDR2 (germline): MNHNS, SASEGT. The CDR3 spans 14 residues. Written as DNA, the CDR3 is TGTGCCAGCAGTCAATTCAGGGGAAGCGCTGGCTACACCTTC. Protein sequence: CASSQFRGSAGYTF.

This clonotype was counted between two and nine times. J is TRBJ2-1 and V is TRBV7-3; TRBD2 matches 13 bases. The V and J ends lost 6 bases and 5 bases, in that order; junction bases with no gene match: 1. Looked up from germline, CDR1 is SGHTA and CDR2 is FQGTGA. There are 14 residues in the CDR3. CDR3 region: CASSTSGGDNEQFF. CDR3 DNA sequence: TGTGCCAGCAGTACTAGCGGGGGGGACAATGAGCAGTTCTTC.

This clonotype is large in the sample. The rearrangement uses TRBV28 and TRBJ1-1; the D gene is possibly TRBD1 (5 bases). The CDR3 length is 14 residues. V shed 7 bases and J shed 1 base, with 13 bases lying between them. Germline V lookup: CDR1 MDHEN, CDR2 SYDVKM. CDR3 residues: CASTRRGWNTEAFF. The CDR3 DNA reads as TGTGCCAGCACGCGGCGGGGGTGGAACACTGAAGCTTTCTTT.

The V call is TRBV19, the J call TRBJ2-5; 7 positions match TRBD2. Germline lookup yields CDR1 LNHDA and CDR2 SQIVND (reference sequence). There are 15 residues in the CDR3. Trimming took 11 bases from V and 2 from J; bases not matched to a gene: 14. This chain's CDR3 is CASSLGSGGQETQYF. The CDR3 coding sequence is TGTGCCTCCAGTCTCGGTTCGGGGGGACAAGAGACCCAGTACTTC.

This clonotype was observed a handful of times. The V gene is TRBV27, the J gene TRBJ1-4, with D perhaps TRBD1 (6 bases). Trimming shortened V by 3 bases and J by 5 bases, and 22 bases separated the two germline ends. The germline V gene has CDR1 MNHEY and CDR2 SMNVEV (reference sequence). The CDR3 runs to 18 residues. CDR3 in DNA: TGTGCCAGCAGTTTTCCGGACAGCCCCCTCAGCCACAATGAAAAACTGTTTTTT. It specifies CASSFPDSPLSHNEKLFF.

This clonotype was observed a handful of times. The V and J genes are TRBV7-2 and TRBJ2-7; no clear D gene. Trimming took off 3 bases at V and 4 bases at J, with 16 bases between the two ends. Germline V CDR1 and CDR2: SGHTA, FQGNSA. The CDR3 contains 15 residues. Here the CDR3 DNA reads TGTGCCAGCAGCTTCGGCCCAGGAAATCGGTACGAGCAGTACTTC. This encodes CASSFGPGNRYEQYF.

The chain joins TRBV24-1 to TRBJ2-3; tentative D call: TRBD1 (6 bases). The germline gives CDR1 KGHDR, CDR2 SFDVKD. There are 16 residues in the CDR3. With 2 bases removed from V and 4 bases from J, the gap between germline ends came to 15 bases. In DNA form, the CDR3 reads TGTGCCACCAGTGATTCTGTCCCGGGACAATCAGATACGCAGTATTTT. It encodes CATSDSVPGQSDTQYF.

This clonotype is labeled medium-sized. The chain uses TRBV10-1 and TRBJ1-5; D ambiguous. CDR3 length equals 10 residues. V lost 9 bases to trimming and J lost 5 bases, with 5 bases between them. Germline V lookup: CDR1 WNHNN, CDR2 SYGVQD (reference sequence). CDR3 amino acids: CASPHQPQHF. The CDR3 coding sequence is TGCGCCAGTCCACATCAGCCCCAGCATTTT.

There are a few counts of this clonotype. The CDR3 loop reads CSARVTPGPEKLFF. The CDR3 DNA follows: TGCAGTGCTAGAGTTACACCGGGACCCGAAAAACTGTTTTTT. The rearrangement joins TRBV20-1 to TRBJ1-4; D is possibly TRBD1 (5 bases). The CDR3 consists of 14 residues. Trimming removed 1 base from V and 8 bases from J, with 14 bases in between. Germline CDR1 is DFQATT and CDR2 is SNEGSKA (reference sequence).

V gene TRBV5-1 combines with J gene TRBJ1-1; D gene ambiguous. The ends were cut back, 5 bases at V and 1 base at J, with 18 bases in the middle. CDR1 is SGHRS and CDR2 is YFSETQ in the germline V gene. This CDR3 contains 16 residues. CDR3 sequence (DNA): TGCGCCAGCAGTCCCCGAGACACCCATTGGAACACTGAAGCTTTCTTT. This gives the protein CASSPRDTHWNTEAFF. Full variable domain (missing parts from reference TRBV5-1 and TRBJ1-1): KAGVTQTPRYLIKTRGQQVTLSCSPISGHRSVSWYQQTPGQGLQFLFEYFSETQRNKGNFPGRFSGRQFSNSRSEMNVSTLELGDSALYLCASSPRDTHWNTEAFFGQGTRLTVV.

The V and J genes are TRBV20-1 and TRBJ2-3; D gene unclear. The CDR3 consists of 14 residues. Germline V gives CDR1 DFQATT, CDR2 SNEGSKA (reference sequence). Trimming left V 0 bases short and J 1 base short, with 8 bases between. The CDR3: CSARDPWGTDTQYF. Here the CDR3 DNA reads TGCAGTGCTAGAGATCCGTGGGGCACAGATACGCAGTATTTT.

This chain connects TRBV6-5 to TRBJ1-2; 8 nucleotides match TRBD1. V dropped 3 bases and J dropped 4; count of bases not matched to a gene: 7. The CDR3 runs 15 residues. Germline V gene sequence: CDR1 MNHEY, CDR2 SVGAGI. The CDR3 coding sequence is TGTGCCAGCAGTTATCAGACAGGGGCCGTCTATGGCTACACCTTC. This encodes CASSYQTGAVYGYTF.

The chain carries TRBV6-2 or TRBV6-3 and TRBJ1-1, with 8 bases fitting TRBD1. Trimming at V came to 5 bases and at J to 5 bases, leaving 7 bases not matched to a gene. The germline gives CDR1 MNHEY, CDR2 SVGEGT. The CDR3 loop spans 14 amino acids. CDR3 loop: CASSVQGAGTEAFF. In nucleotides, the CDR3 is TGTGCCAGCAGTGTCCAGGGGGCTGGGACTGAAGCTTTCTTT.

J is TRBJ2-5 and V is TRBV7-2; no definite D call. The CDR3 length is 12 residues. CDR1 and CDR2 from the germline V gene are SGHTA and FQGNSA. V was shortened by 6 bases and J by 9 bases, with 14 bases between the two germline ends. The CDR3 coding sequence is TGTGCCAGCAGTCGGACCCAAGGGTCCCAGTACTTC. It is translated as CASSRTQGSQYF.

The chain links TRBV6-2 or TRBV6-3 to TRBJ1-2, with D possibly being TRBD1 (5 bases). Germline assignment: CDR1 MNHEY and CDR2 SVGEGT. This CDR3 comprises 14 residues. The germline V and J ends were trimmed by 7 bases and 6 bases, with 18 bases remaining between them. CDR3 sequence: CASIEAGTANGYTF. CDR3 in DNA: TGTGCCAGCATCGAGGCCGGGACTGCAAATGGCTACACCTTC.

This chain joins TRBV5-1 and TRBJ2-3; 13 nucleotides match TRBD2. The CDR3 loop spans 19 amino acids. Germline CDR1 SGHRS, CDR2 YFSETQ. V gave up 4 bases and J gave up 1 base; unmatched junction bases: 12. The CDR3 region has the DNA TGCGCCAGCAGCCTGGGGGGGACTAGCGGGGACCCCGGCACAGATACGCAGTATTTT. The encoded protein is CASSLGGTSGDPGTDTQYF.

The chain has TRBV7-9 and TRBJ2-5; TRBD1 is a possible D gene (5 bases). This CDR3 comprises 16 residues. The V and J ends lost 5 bases and 5 bases respectively, with 21 bases between them. CDR1 SEHNR and CDR2 FQNEAQ come from the germline V gene (reference sequence). CDR3 nucleotides: TGTGCCAGCAGCCCTCTGAGGTCCCCCAAGGGGGAGACCCAGTACTTC. It specifies CASSPLRSPKGETQYF. The full variable domain, rest sourced from reference TRBV7-9 and TRBJ2-5, is DTGVSQNPRHKITKRGQNVTFRCDPISEHNRLYWYRQTLGQGPEFLTYFQNEAQLEKSRLLSDRFSAERPKGSFSTLEIQRTEQGDSAMYLCASSPLRSPKGETQYFGPGTRLLVL.

This clonotype appeared a few times. The genes are TRBV12-3 or TRBV12-4 and TRBJ1-6; the D is unclear. CDR3 length equals 12 residues. V was pared by 7 bases and J by 5 bases, with 6 bases between. In nucleotides, the CDR3 is TGTGCCAGCACCATAAATAATTCACCCCTCCACTTT. It yields the protein CASTINNSPLHF.

This clonotype was detected only a few times. This chain uses TRBV10-1 with TRBJ1-5; unclear D gene. Germline V gene sequence: CDR1 WNHNN, CDR2 SYGVQD (reference sequence). The ends were cut back, 7 bases at V and 4 bases at J, with 14 bases in the middle. The CDR3 is 14 residues long. The CDR3: CASTGRNSNQPQHF. CDR3 in DNA: TGCGCCAGCACTGGGCGGAACAGTAATCAGCCCCAGCATTTT.

The count of this clonotype is one. V gene TRBV19 combines with J gene TRBJ1-1, with TRBD1 identical over 7 bases. From germline, CDR1 is LNHDA and CDR2 SQIVND (reference sequence). After removal of 5 bases from V and 0 bases from J, the junction contained 3 bases not matched to a gene. The CDR3 spans 14 residues. The CDR3 is CASSGQALNTEAFF. CDR3 bases: TGTGCCAGTAGTGGACAGGCTTTGAACACTGAAGCTTTCTTT.

The V and J genes are TRBV7-6 and TRBJ1-1, with 7 bases lining up with TRBD1. Germline V gene sequence: CDR1 SGHVS, CDR2 FNYEAQ. Trimming took 1 base from V and 7 from J; bases not matched to a gene: 3. This CDR3 contains 13 residues. CDR3 sequence: CASSLGGQLEAFF. In DNA form, the CDR3 reads TGTGCCAGCAGCTTAGGGGGACAGCTTGAAGCTTTCTTT.

This clonotype was seen more than once but under ten times. The rearrangement joins TRBV6-1 to TRBJ1-1; no firm D call. CDR3 length equals 15 residues. V gave up 4 bases and J gave up 0 bases, with 12 bases separating them. Germline V gene sequence: CDR1 MNHNS, CDR2 SASEGT. As DNA, the CDR3 is TGTGCCAGCAGTGTTTTAGTCCTCATGAACACTGAAGCTTTCTTT. Its protein product is CASSVLVLMNTEAFF.

The genes are TRBV2 and TRBJ2-5; 8 bases match TRBD2. The V segment lost 6 bases and the J segment 5 bases; nucleotides outside the gene matches: 11. From germline, CDR1 is SNHLY and CDR2 FYNNEI. The CDR3 loop spans 15 amino acids. CDR3 sequence: CASRGTGGAGETQYF. CDR3 DNA: TGTGCCAGCAGGGGGACCGGGGGGGCCGGGGAGACCCAGTACTTC.

The gene calls are TRBV11-2 and TRBJ2-7; TRBD2 might be the D (6 bases). CDR1 and CDR2 (germline): SGHAT, FQNNGV. The CDR3 extends over 14 amino acids. Trimming pared 2 bases from V and 3 bases from J, leaving 11 bases between. CDR3 bases: TGTGCCAGCAGCTTATACCGGGGGAGCTACGAGCAGTACTTC. This encodes CASSLYRGSYEQYF.

Relative to its sample, this clonotype is medium-sized. The chain joins TRBV6-1 to TRBJ1-5; tentative D call: TRBD1 (6 bases). Looked up from germline, CDR1 is MNHNS and CDR2 is SASEGT. The CDR3 loop spans 15 amino acids. The V end was cut by 5 bases, the J end by 7 bases, with 18 bases between. The CDR3, as DNA: TGTGCCAGCAGTCAGGTGGGGGGGGCAGGGCAGCCCCAGCATTTT. It yields the protein CASSQVGGAGQPQHF.